The present entry profiles one TCR beta chain with its context. As yet, its antigen is unknown. This entry is derived from a study of vaccination and CD4 T cells after COVID-19. Time point in this sample: late sampling 161 to 241 days after vaccination in three convalescent patients. Treatment described: roughly 11-day PBMC culture with coronavirus spike peptide pools or control peptides (ViraFEST assay). CD4+ T cells that had been cultured provided DNA sequenced with the Oncomine TCR Beta short-read assay. The genomic DNA was obtained from cultured CD4+ T cells by extraction with the QIAamp micro DNA kit. TCRdb re-called the PCR reads through MiXCR, storing one row per CDR3 protein. The repertoire holds 25,000 to 30,000 distinct CDR3 sequences, with about 40% as singletons. The CDR3 runs to 14 residues. V dropped 0 bases and J dropped 11 bases, with 11 bases sitting between them.

The origin of this receptor is a human donor who had recovered from COVID-19. The chain carries TRBV12-3 or TRBV12-4 and TRBJ1-6; D is unresolved. The sample consisted of CD4+ T cells from blood, cultured in vitro, taken about 7 months after SARS-CoV-2 vaccination. The CDR3, as DNA: TGTGCCAGCAGTTTAGCGATGGCGTCCCCACCCCTCCACTTT. It codes for CASSLAMASPPLHF.